These 31 T cell receptor beta chains share one sample of origin, sequenced in a study of CD8 T cells in ankylosing spondylitis. TCRdb processed the 5' RACE reads anew with MiXCR; each CDR3 protein has one entry. The sample yields about 450,000 distinct CDR3 sequences, approximately 26% seen once. These receptors lack a known antigen. General study points: Apparently characteristic of ankylosing spondylitis blood was a TCR beta motif (about eight highly homologous variants).

The specimen sequenced was blood, either unsorted or a sorted T cell fraction (not recorded which). All receptors derive from a male donor with ankylosing spondylitis.

Concerning this clonotype itself: This CDR3 is missing its conserved last phenylalanine or tryptophan, likely due to a read error. V and J are TRBV5-1 and TRBJ2-3, with 14 bases matching TRBD2. V shed 4 bases, J shed 4 bases, and the junction held 11 bases outside the gene matches. Germline values: CDR1 SGHRS, CDR2 YFSETQ. The CDR3 has 18 residues. This CDR3 reads CASSAPGLAGENPDTQYI. CDR3 bases: TGCGCCAGCAGCGCCCCGGGACTAGCGGGAGAAAACCCAGATACGCAGTATATT.

Only one count was recorded for this clonotype. This chain joins TRBV9 and TRBJ2-2; 9 bases align to TRBD2. There are 16 residues in the CDR3. J was trimmed by 4 bases and V by 0 bases; bases with no gene match: 4. The germline V gene encodes CDR1 SGDLS and CDR2 YYNGEE. The CDR3 is CASSVVAGDGTGELFF. Written as DNA, the CDR3 is TGTGCCAGCAGCGTAGTAGCGGGAGATGGCACCGGGGAGCTGTTTTTT.

The chain combines TRBV6-4 with TRBJ2-2; perhaps TRBD1 as D (6 bases). Germline assignment: CDR1 MRHNA and CDR2 SNTAGT. V was shortened by 4 bases and J by 3 bases, with 12 bases between the two germline ends. The CDR3 sequence is 15 residues long. The CDR3 DNA reads as TGTGCCAGCAGTGCTACGGGACATTACACCGGGGAGCTGTTTTTT. Translation: CASSATGHYTGELFF.

V usage is TRBV20-1 and J usage is TRBJ2-1, with 8 bases fitting TRBD2. The V segment lost 0 bases and the J segment 0 bases; nucleotides outside the gene matches: 7. Looked up from germline, CDR1 is DFQATT and CDR2 is SNEGSKA (reference sequence). This CDR3 is 17 amino acids long. The CDR3 DNA is TGCAGTGCTAGAGATAGCACTAGCGGCCACTCCTACAATGAGCAGTTCTTC. It specifies CSARDSTSGHSYNEQFF.

The V gene is TRBV7-9, the J gene TRBJ1-1, with TRBD1 matching over 9 bases. CDR3 length equals 13 residues. Germline loops: CDR1 SEHNR, CDR2 FQNEAQ (reference sequence). V shed 2 bases, J shed 12 bases, and the junction held 7 bases outside the gene matches. The CDR3 is CASSLQSDRGSFF. CDR3 bases: TGTGCCAGCAGCTTACAGTCGGACAGGGGCTCTTTCTTT.

This clonotype was detected only a few times. The genes are TRBV7-9 and TRBJ2-3; no definite D call. CDR3 size: 13 residues. Germline V gene data show CDR1 as SEHNR and CDR2 as FQNEAQ (reference sequence). Trimming pared 4 bases from V and 5 bases from J, leaving 10 bases between. As DNA, the CDR3 is TGTGCCAGCAGCTCGAATACTGGAGATACGCAGTATTTT. Its translation is CASSSNTGDTQYF.

This clonotype was detected a few times. The chain combines TRBV24-1 with TRBJ2-1; 12 bases are a match to TRBD2. Looked up from germline, CDR1 is KGHDR and CDR2 is SFDVKD. This CDR3 has 16 amino acids. Trimming took 9 bases from V and 10 from J; bases not matched to a gene: 15. CDR3 nucleotide sequence: TGTGCCACCTCGGGGTCGGCTAGCGGGAGGGCAGGGGAGCAGTTCTTC. This sequence encodes CATSGSASGRAGEQFF.

The sample holds a few counts of this clonotype. This chain's CDR3 is CSPQGGGITEAFF. Written as DNA, the CDR3 is TGCAGTCCCCAGGGCGGGGGGATCACTGAAGCTTTCTTT. The chain links TRBV20-1 to TRBJ1-1, with D perhaps TRBD1 (5 bases). Germline V gives CDR1 DFQATT, CDR2 SNEGSKA (reference sequence). This CDR3 has 13 residues. Trimming took off 8 bases at V and 4 bases at J, with 17 bases between the two ends.

The genes are TRBV12-3 or TRBV12-4 and TRBJ1-2, with TRBD1 as a possible D gene (5 bases). V dropped 5 bases and J dropped 3 bases, with 16 bases sitting between them. This CDR3 comprises 15 residues. DNA for the CDR3: TGTGCCAGCAGTCAAGGGCAAGGGGTGCACTATGGCTACACCTTC. Its translation: CASSQGQGVHYGYTF.

This clonotype showed up many times. The V gene is TRBV21-1, the J gene TRBJ2-3; TRBD1 is taken as the D call from the table, unchecked against the DNA. TRBV21-1 is assigned pseudogene status. The CDR3 length is 17 residues. The CDR3 DNA follows: TGTGCCAGCAGCAACTCCACCGGGCGGAGGCACACAGATACGCAGTATTTT. Its translation is CASSNSTGRRHTDTQYF.

This clonotype was seen a few times. The chain links TRBV27 to TRBJ2-3, with 7 bases lining up with TRBD2. Germline V gene sequence: CDR1 MNHEY, CDR2 SMNVEV (reference sequence). The CDR3 sequence is 17 residues long. The V gene end was trimmed by 0 bases and the J gene end by 5 bases; junction bases not matched to a gene: 11. For the CDR3, the DNA is TGTGCCAGCAGTTTATCCCCTAAGCGGGGAGTGAGAGATACGCAGTATTTT. Amino acids: CASSLSPKRGVRDTQYF.

This chain joins TRBV12-3 or TRBV12-4 and TRBJ2-5, with D perhaps assigned TRBD1 or TRBD2 (6 bases each). The germline V and J ends were trimmed by 2 bases and 4 bases, with 17 bases remaining between them. CDR3 length: 16 amino acids. The CDR3 loop is CASSLQAGTTGETQYF. CDR3 in DNA: TGTGCCAGCAGTTTACAGGCGGGGACAACGGGAGAGACCCAGTACTTC.

The sample holds a few counts of this clonotype. This chain links TRBV9 with TRBJ1-2, with a tentative D call TRBD1 (5 bases). The germline gives CDR1 SGDLS, CDR2 YYNGEE. This CDR3 has 13 amino acids. V was pared by 0 bases and J by 3 bases, with 6 bases between. Here the CDR3 reads CASSVAQDYGYTF. The CDR3 DNA sequence: TGTGCCAGCAGCGTAGCACAGGACTATGGCTACACCTTC.

This clonotype appeared a few times. V usage is TRBV24-1 and J usage is TRBJ2-5; TRBD2 is a possible D gene (6 bases). The CDR3 spans 15 residues. Per germline, CDR1 KGHDR and CDR2 SFDVKD. Between the trimmed V and J ends, which lost 3 bases and 5 bases, there was a span of 15 bases. The CDR3 is CATSDRAPGVETQYF. The CDR3 DNA sequence: TGTGCCACCAGTGATCGAGCGCCGGGGGTGGAGACCCAGTACTTC.

This clonotype turned up a few times. The gene calls are TRBV5-1 and TRBJ2-1; 9 bases agree with TRBD1. Unmatched junction bases numbered 6, after V lost 4 bases and J lost 4 bases. The CDR3 is made up of 15 amino acids. From germline, CDR1 is SGHRS and CDR2 YFSETQ. The CDR3 sequence: CASSVPGQGYNEQFF. The CDR3 DNA follows: TGCGCCAGCAGCGTTCCGGGACAGGGATACAATGAGCAGTTCTTC.

The rearrangement uses TRBV7-9 and TRBJ1-1; D call uncertain. Trimming shortened V by 0 bases and J by 0 bases, and 8 bases separated the two germline ends. The CDR3 extends over 15 amino acids. Germline CDR1 is SEHNR and CDR2 is FQNEAQ (reference sequence). CDR3 loop: CASSLAAGLNTEAFF. The CDR3 DNA is TGTGCCAGCAGCTTAGCTGCCGGGTTGAACACTGAAGCTTTCTTT.

The chain couples TRBV7-7 to TRBJ2-5; D gene ambiguous. Germline CDR1 reads SSHAT; CDR2 reads FNYEAQ (reference sequence). The CDR3 runs to 13 residues. V dropped 5 bases and J dropped 1 base, with 8 bases sitting between them. CDR3 region: CASSANLQETQYF. CDR3 nucleotides: TGTGCCAGCAGCGCAAACCTCCAAGAGACCCAGTACTTC.

This clonotype was counted only a few times. V gene TRBV20-1 combines with J gene TRBJ2-7; 7 positions agree with TRBD1. Trimming cost V 3 bases and J 2 bases; bases outside gene matches: 7. The CDR3 runs 14 residues. Germline V CDR1 and CDR2: DFQATT, SNEGSKA (reference sequence). CDR3 protein: CSASLGTATYEQYF. CDR3 DNA: TGCAGTGCTAGCCTCGGGACAGCAACCTACGAGCAGTACTTC.

This clonotype has just a few counts. This chain uses TRBV29-1 with TRBJ2-5; unclear D gene. Trimming took 4 bases from V and 0 from J, leaving 15 bases between them. CDR3 length equals 15 residues. CDR1 and CDR2 from the germline V gene are SQVTM and ANQGSEA. The CDR3 DNA follows: TGCAGCGTTGTAGGAACAATACAGAACCAAGAGACCCAGTACTTC. Amino acid sequence: CSVVGTIQNQETQYF.

This clonotype was seen a handful of times. The chain employs TRBV4-2 and TRBJ1-1, with D possibly TRBD1 on 6 matching bases. V gave up 3 bases and J gave up 6 bases, with 11 bases separating them. CDR3 length: 13 residues. Looked up from germline, CDR1 is LGHNA and CDR2 is YNFKEQ. The CDR3 region is CASSHNRESEAFF. CDR3 DNA: TGTGCCAGCAGCCACAACAGGGAGTCTGAAGCTTTCTTT.

This chain links TRBV5-1 with TRBJ1-1; D not certain. The V end lost 0 bases, the J end lost 1 base, and 10 bases lay between the germline ends. The CDR3 is made up of 15 amino acids. Germline V lookup: CDR1 SGHRS, CDR2 YFSETQ. The CDR3 DNA reads TGCGCCAGCAGCTTGGGTGGCAGGACGAACACTGAAGCTTTCTTT. This gives the protein CASSLGGRTNTEAFF.

The chain joins TRBV6-1 to TRBJ2-1; D not resolved. The CDR3 consists of 13 residues. The germline V and J ends were trimmed by 4 bases and 7 bases, with 11 bases remaining between them. Germline values: CDR1 MNHNS, CDR2 SASEGT. The CDR3 bases are TGTGCCAGCAGTGGGGTCGGTCTAAATGAGCAGTTCTTC. Residues: CASSGVGLNEQFF.

V and J are TRBV6-1 and TRBJ2-6; D not certain. V was clipped by 4 bases and J by 1 base, with 8 bases between them. Germline V lookup: CDR1 MNHNS, CDR2 SASEGT. The CDR3 has 15 residues. CDR3 DNA: TGTGCCAGCAGTGCGCAGGCTTCTGGGGCCAACGTCCTGACTTTC. It translates to CASSAQASGANVLTF.

This clonotype appeared once. The chain uses TRBV20-1 and TRBJ2-3; D may match TRBD1 or TRBD2 (5 bases each). Germline CDR1 is DFQATT and CDR2 is SNEGSKA (reference sequence). With 3 bases removed from V and 4 bases from J, the gap between germline ends came to 11 bases. The CDR3 is 13 amino acids. The CDR3 reads CSASGGPADTQYF. The CDR3 DNA is TGCAGTGCTAGTGGGGGTCCCGCAGATACGCAGTATTTT.

This clonotype was recorded a few times. The gene calls are TRBV5-1 and TRBJ1-1; perhaps TRBD1 as D (5 bases). V gave up 0 bases and J gave up 5 bases, with 17 bases separating them. The CDR3 runs 16 residues. CDR1 SGHRS and CDR2 YFSETQ come from the germline V gene. The CDR3 nucleotides read TGCGCCAGCAGCTTGGCCGTAGGCAGGGCGGGAACTGAAGCTTTCTTT. Its translation is CASSLAVGRAGTEAFF.

This clonotype was counted between two and nine times. The genes are TRBV5-1 and TRBJ1-1; 7 bases line up with TRBD1. The V segment lost 4 bases and the J segment 3 bases; nucleotides outside the gene matches: 6. The germline V gene encodes CDR1 SGHRS and CDR2 YFSETQ. The CDR3 runs 14 residues. The CDR3 nucleotides read TGCGCCAGCAGCAAGATTCAGGGGGACACTGAAGCTTTCTTT. It encodes CASSKIQGDTEAFF.

The genes are TRBV20-1 and TRBJ2-2; no definite D call. V was cut by 2 bases and J by 1 base, with 8 bases left in between. Germline V lookup: CDR1 DFQATT, CDR2 SNEGSKA (reference sequence). The CDR3 loop spans 14 amino acids. CDR3 sequence (DNA): TGCAGTGCTAGAAGCCAGCGGAACACCGGGGAGCTGTTTTTT. Its translation is CSARSQRNTGELFF.

This sequence joins TRBV27 and TRBJ2-5; D perhaps matches TRBD2 (5 bases). The CDR3 has 17 amino acids. Germline V gene data show CDR1 as MNHEY and CDR2 as SMNVEV (reference sequence). V lost 0 bases to trimming and J lost 1 base, with 15 bases between them. The CDR3 DNA follows: TGTGCCAGCAGTTTATCTCGTAGCGCGACGGGCCAAGAGACCCAGTACTTC. Residues: CASSLSRSATGQETQYF.

The rearrangement uses TRBV20-1 and TRBJ1-2; a possible D gene is TRBD1 (5 bases). CDR1 DFQATT and CDR2 SNEGSKA come from the germline V gene (reference sequence). This CDR3 has 13 amino acids. Trimming shortened V by 6 bases and J by 5 bases, and 16 bases separated the two germline ends. The CDR3 nucleotides read TGCAGTGCCCCGTGGGGGGTAGGGTATGGCTACACCTTC. As protein: CSAPWGVGYGYTF.

The sample holds a few counts of this clonotype. This CDR3 reads CASSVLQTYEQYV. The CDR3 DNA is TGTGCCAGCAGTGTGTTACAAACCTACGAGCAGTACGTC. The chain couples TRBV2 to TRBJ2-7; no firm D call. Germline CDR1 reads SNHLY; CDR2 reads FYNNEI. The CDR3 runs to 13 residues. With 4 bases removed from V and 2 bases from J, the gap between germline ends came to 9 bases.

The chain combines TRBV5-5 with TRBJ2-7, with D tentatively TRBD2 (6 bases). With 5 bases removed from V and 1 base from J, the gap between germline ends came to 16 bases. CDR1 is SGHKS and CDR2 is YYEKEE in the germline V gene (reference sequence). The CDR3 sequence is 15 residues long. The CDR3 is CASSPRGSGSYEQYF. CDR3 bases: TGTGCCAGCAGTCCCCGTGGTAGCGGATCCTACGAGCAGTACTTC.